This TCR beta chain was sequenced for a study of blood T cell repertoires in COVID-19. Study-level information: The United States, Italy and Spain provided the acute and convalescent COVID-19 samples.

Per the original methods: Nucleated cell counts were estimated from reference gene primer amplification. The assay was immunoSEQ multiplex PCR, and TCRdb's table has in-frame clones only and misses some. Clone size and the V and J calls come from that table; the DNA yielded D and trimming. Of just under 55,000 clones listed, approximately 91% are singletons. This CDR3 has 15 amino acids. The trim removed 0 bases at V and 6 bases at J, leaving 5 bases unmatched. In germline, CDR1 is SGHKS, CDR2 YYEKEE (reference sequence). This clone was seen a single time. Sequences were obtained from peripheral blood. The gene calls are TRBV5-5 and TRBJ1-2, with 10 bases lining up with TRBD1. The origin of this receptor is a man in his fifties with acute or convalescent COVID-19. CDR3 residues: CASSLAVTGGNGYTF. CDR3 in DNA: TGTGCCAGCAGCTTGGCCGTGACAGGGGGCAATGGCTACACCTTC.